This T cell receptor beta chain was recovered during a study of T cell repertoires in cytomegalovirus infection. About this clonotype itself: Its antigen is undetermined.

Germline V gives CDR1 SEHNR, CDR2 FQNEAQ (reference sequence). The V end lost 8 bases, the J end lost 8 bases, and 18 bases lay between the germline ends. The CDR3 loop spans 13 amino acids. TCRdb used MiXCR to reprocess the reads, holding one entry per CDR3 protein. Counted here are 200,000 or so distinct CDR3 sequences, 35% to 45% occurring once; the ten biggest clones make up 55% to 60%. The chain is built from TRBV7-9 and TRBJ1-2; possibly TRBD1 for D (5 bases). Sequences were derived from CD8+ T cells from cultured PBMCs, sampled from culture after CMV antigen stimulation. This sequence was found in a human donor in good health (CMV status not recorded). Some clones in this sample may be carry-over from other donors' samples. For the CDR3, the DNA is TGTGCCAGCCGGTGGGGGGGGATTATCGGCTACACCTTC. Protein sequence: CASRWGGIIGYTF.